Below, 16 T cell receptor beta chains from the same sample are listed, as sequenced in a study of response to subunit inactivated influenza vaccine. TCRdb redid the calling of the RT-PCR reads with MiXCR, one entry per CDR3 protein. The sample consists of 860,000 or so distinct CDR3 sequences, around 21% of them appearing once. The sequences come from PBMCs from blood, collected about 5 days after vaccination. Source of these receptors: a man aged 45 to 65 who received an inactivated influenza vaccine.

The chain uses TRBV5-1 and TRBJ1-1, with D maybe TRBD1 (5 bases). Germline loops: CDR1 SGHRS, CDR2 YFSETQ. V was clipped by 6 bases and J by 1 base, with 13 bases between them. This CDR3 is 14 amino acids long. This CDR3 is CASNPGAENTEAFF. CDR3 coding DNA: TGCGCCAGCAACCCTGGGGCGGAGAACACTGAAGCTTTCTTT.

The V and J genes are TRBV6-1 and TRBJ2-1; 12 nucleotides align to TRBD1. Germline V gene data show CDR1 as MNHNS and CDR2 as SASEGT. The CDR3 totals 16 residues. Trimming at V came to 6 bases and at J to 6 bases, leaving 9 bases not matched to a gene. DNA of the CDR3: TGTGCCAGCAGATCAACCGGGACAGGGGGCATCAATGAGCAGTTCTTC. Protein sequence: CASRSTGTGGINEQFF.

This clonotype came up a few times. CDR3 sequence (DNA): TGCAGTGCTACAAAGACAGGACGGGAGACCCAGTACTTC. Translating gives CSATKTGRETQYF. This chain uses TRBV20-1 with TRBJ2-5, with a tentative D call TRBD1 (6 bases). Trimming stripped 4 bases from V and 5 bases from J, with 14 bases between. Germline V gives CDR1 DFQATT, CDR2 SNEGSKA (reference sequence). The CDR3 length is 13 residues.

This clonotype was seen a handful of times. The V call is TRBV3-1, the J call TRBJ1-1; D gene unclear. CDR3 length equals 13 residues. V lost 1 base, J lost 3 bases, and 6 bases lay in between. The germline gives CDR1 LGHDT, CDR2 YNNKEL (reference sequence). The CDR3 reads CASSQGGHTEAFF. Written as DNA, the CDR3 is TGTGCCAGCAGCCAAGGAGGGCACACTGAAGCTTTCTTT.

This clonotype was detected a few times. This chain joins TRBV4-3 and TRBJ1-1; D is uncertain. The ends were cut back, 4 bases at V and 4 bases at J, with 16 bases in the middle. Germline lookup yields CDR1 LGHNA and CDR2 YSLEER. The CDR3 sequence is 15 residues long. The CDR3 is CASSLAVGSGTEAFF. CDR3 bases: TGCGCCAGCAGCCTAGCGGTGGGCTCCGGCACTGAAGCTTTCTTT.

The chain recombines TRBV4-2 with TRBJ2-1; 8 bases match TRBD2. The ends lost 3 bases at V and 1 base at J; junction bases unmatched: 2. The germline gives CDR1 LGHNA, CDR2 YNFKEQ. This CDR3 is built from 15 residues. The CDR3 here is CASSQGTRSYNEQFF. The DNA for the CDR3 is TGTGCCAGCAGCCAGGGGACTAGGTCCTACAATGAGCAGTTCTTC.

The table lists this clonotype with many counts. This chain connects TRBV27 to TRBJ2-2, with TRBD1 matching 7 bases. With 6 bases clipped from V and 6 bases from J, the junction kept 10 bases outside the gene matches. Germline-derived CDR1 and CDR2 are MNHEY and SMNVEV (reference sequence). The CDR3 sequence is 15 residues long. The CDR3 sequence: CASRLGTVVPGELFF. Written as DNA, the CDR3 is TGTGCCAGCAGACTTGGGACAGTCGTCCCCGGGGAGCTGTTTTTT.

This chain connects TRBV6-2 or TRBV6-3 to TRBJ2-7, with 9 bases identical to TRBD1. The CDR3 extends over 14 amino acids. Unmatched junction bases numbered 9, after V lost 7 bases and J lost 5 bases. Germline values: CDR1 MNHEY, CDR2 SVGEGT. Here the CDR3 reads CASTGGQGPNEQYF. The CDR3, as DNA: TGTGCCAGCACAGGAGGACAGGGGCCCAACGAGCAGTACTTC.

This clonotype was seen ten or more times. The V gene is TRBV4-2, the J gene TRBJ1-1; no clear D. Germline assignment: CDR1 LGHNA and CDR2 YNFKEQ. This CDR3 is built from 12 residues. V gave up 3 bases and J gave up 1 base, with 3 bases separating them. CDR3: CASSHENTEAFF. CDR3 nucleotide sequence: TGTGCCAGCAGCCACGAGAACACTGAAGCTTTCTTT.

The sample holds a few counts of this clonotype. J is TRBJ2-1 and V is TRBV20-1; the match to TRBD2 covers 8 bases. The V gene's germline CDR1 is DFQATT and CDR2 SNEGSKA (reference sequence). The CDR3 extends over 11 amino acids. V was pared by 3 bases and J by 8 bases, with 0 bases of the junction left unmatched. The CDR3 loop reads CSARGLDEQFF. The DNA of the CDR3 is TGCAGTGCTAGGGGACTAGATGAGCAGTTCTTC.

The chain has TRBV7-9 and TRBJ2-2; D may be TRBD1 (5 bases). The CDR3 spans 17 residues. The germline gives CDR1 SEHNR, CDR2 FQNEAQ (reference sequence). Trimming took off 2 bases at V and 0 bases at J, with 13 bases between the two ends. The CDR3 nucleotides are TGTGCCAGCAGCTTAAAAAGACAGATCGCGAACACCGGGGAGCTGTTTTTT. Residues: CASSLKRQIANTGELFF.

This clonotype was seen a few times. The chain joins TRBV7-6 to TRBJ2-7; no firm D call. Germline CDR1 SGHVS, CDR2 FNYEAQ. This CDR3 is built from 14 residues. Trimming took 4 bases from V and 6 from J, leaving 16 bases between them. The DNA of the CDR3 is TGTGCCAGCAGCTCCCCTGCGGCTCCGGTCGAGCAGTACTTC. Translation: CASSSPAAPVEQYF.

Only a few counts were recorded for this clonotype. The V gene is TRBV20-1, the J gene TRBJ1-1; no firm D call. The V end lost 5 bases, the J end lost 0 bases, and 13 bases lay between the germline ends. Germline V gene sequence: CDR1 DFQATT, CDR2 SNEGSKA (reference sequence). The CDR3 length is 14 residues. The CDR3 loop reads CSALNDGVNTEAFF. The CDR3 DNA reads TGCAGTGCTCTCAACGACGGGGTGAACACTGAAGCTTTCTTT.

This clonotype was counted many times. This chain connects TRBV12-3 or TRBV12-4 to TRBJ1-1; D gene uncertain. CDR3 length: 15 amino acids. V was trimmed by 4 bases and J by 1 base, leaving 13 bases between them. CDR3 amino acids: CASSSSFDGNTEAFF. In DNA, the CDR3 is TGTGCCAGCAGTTCCTCATTCGACGGGAACACTGAAGCTTTCTTT.

There are many counts of this clonotype. CDR3 loop: CASSLVLGGEKLFF. CDR3 bases: TGTGCCAGCAGCTTAGTATTAGGGGGTGAAAAACTGTTTTTT. The chain has TRBV7-2 and TRBJ1-4; possible D gene TRBD1, 6 bases. The CDR3 runs to 14 residues. Per the germline V gene, CDR1 is SGHTA and CDR2 is FQGNSA. V lost 1 base and J lost 7, with 10 bases in between.

This clonotype was detected a few times. This chain joins TRBV11-2 and TRBJ2-1, with 8 bases fitting TRBD1. Germline values: CDR1 SGHAT, CDR2 FQNNGV. The CDR3 loop spans 16 amino acids. V dropped 4 bases and J dropped 7; count of bases not matched to a gene: 12. In DNA, the CDR3 is TGTGCCAGCAGCTCCTGGACAGGGATAGGGCATAATGAGCAGTTCTTC. This sequence encodes CASSSWTGIGHNEQFF.